The 18 T cell receptor beta chains in this list originate from one sample, sequenced in a study of shared clonotypes between healthy human individuals. The table came from immunoSEQ multiplex PCR; TCRdb's copy has only in-frame clones and leaves some out. The sample consists of 450,000 to 600,000 clones, around 79% of them appearing once. Sequencing was carried out using PBMCs. All receptors come from a woman aged 40 to 50 in good health. Some clones in this sample may be carry-over from other donors' samples.

The J gene is TRBJ2-3, the V gene TRBV15; D possibly corresponds to TRBD1 (6 bases). From germline, CDR1 is LNHNV and CDR2 YYDKDF (reference sequence). The CDR3 spans 12 residues. V shed 6 bases and J shed 6 bases, with 10 bases lying between them. The CDR3 nucleotides are TGTGCCACCAGTTGGGGGCGGGATACGCAGTATTTT. This translates into CATSWGRDTQYF.

The chain uses TRBV7-9 and TRBJ1-5, with D possibly matching TRBD1 (5 bases). Germline CDR1 and CDR2: SEHNR and FQNEAQ (reference sequence). The CDR3 has 17 amino acids. V lost 0 bases to trimming and J lost 0 bases, with 12 bases between them. CDR3 bases: TGTGCCAGCAGCTTAGCGCAGGGCGGCTATAGCAATCAGCCCCAGCATTTT. It codes for CASSLAQGGYSNQPQHF.

Notes on this clone: Other DNA sequences from this sample encode an identical CDR3 as well. CDR3 nucleotides: TGTGCCAGCTCACCCCGACAGGGAAGCACAGATACGCAGTATTTT. Encoded protein: CASSPRQGSTDTQYF. The V gene is TRBV18, the J gene TRBJ2-3; TRBD1 matches 7 bases. CDR3 length equals 15 residues. Germline trimming cut 3 bases from V and 0 bases from J; bases unmatched to any gene: 3. The germline CDR1 and CDR2 sequences are KGHSH and LQKENI.

The chain carries TRBV6-1 and TRBJ2-7; 9 bases are shared with TRBD1. Germline values: CDR1 MNHNS, CDR2 SASEGT. The ends lost 4 bases at V and 1 base at J; junction bases unmatched: 5. The CDR3 consists of 15 residues. The CDR3 DNA follows: TGTGCCAGCAGTGCGCGACAGGGGGGGTCCTACGAGCAGTACTTC. Its protein product is CASSARQGGSYEQYF.

This clone is medium-sized. Other DNA sequences in the same sample also yield this CDR3. The chain uses TRBV5-1 and TRBJ1-2, with D possibly being TRBD1 (6 bases). CDR1 and CDR2 from the germline V gene are SGHRS and YFSETQ. The V end was cut by 5 bases, the J end by 8 bases, with 22 bases between. The CDR3 spans 15 residues. CDR3 bases: TGCGCCAGCAGTCCGTTGGGCGCAGGGGTTTACGGCTACACCTTC. Translation gives CASSPLGAGVYGYTF.

The chain has TRBV27 and TRBJ2-3; 8 nucleotides line up with TRBD2. From germline, CDR1 is MNHEY and CDR2 SMNVEV (reference sequence). This CDR3 contains 17 residues. The ends lost 5 bases at V and 8 bases at J; junction bases unmatched: 18. The CDR3 loop reads CASSRPKSGSSGGTQYF. As DNA, the CDR3 is TGTGCCAGCAGTCGGCCCAAGAGCGGGAGTTCGGGGGGTACGCAGTATTTT.

The chain recombines TRBV7-2 with TRBJ1-1, with 10 bases fitting TRBD1. With 5 bases clipped from V and 1 base from J, the junction kept 10 bases outside the gene matches. Germline lookup yields CDR1 SGHTA and CDR2 FQGNSA. The CDR3 is made up of 17 amino acids. The CDR3 region has the DNA TGTGCCAGCAGCCAAGGGCCGGGACAGGGGCCGAACACTGAAGCTTTCTTT. Residues: CASSQGPGQGPNTEAFF. The whole variable domain, remainder taken from reference TRBV7-2 and TRBJ1-1, is GAGVSQSPSNKVTEKGKDVELRCDPISGHTALYWYRQSLGQGLEFLIYFQGNSAPDKSGLPSDRFSAERTGGSVSTLTIQRTQQEDSAVYLCASSQGPGQGPNTEAFFGQGTRLTVV.

In the case of this clone: Other nucleotide sequences in the sample specify the same CDR3. The CDR3 is CASSPPGQGGETQYF. The CDR3 DNA sequence: TGTGCCAGCTCACCACCTGGACAGGGGGGAGAGACCCAGTACTTC. This chain connects TRBV18 to TRBJ2-5, with 10 bases that match TRBD1. V lost 0 bases, J lost 4 bases, and 2 bases stayed unmatched. Germline V gives CDR1 KGHSH, CDR2 LQKENI. This CDR3 is built from 15 residues.

The rearrangement uses TRBV5-4 and TRBJ2-7; TRBD1 might be the D (5 bases). V lost 1 base to trimming and J lost 1 base, with 9 bases between them. CDR1 is SGHNT and CDR2 is YYREEE in the germline V gene (reference sequence). The CDR3 contains 14 residues. CDR3 coding DNA: TGTGCCAGCAGCTTGCGGCAGGGTTCCTACGAGCAGTACTTC. It specifies CASSLRQGSYEQYF.

The CDR3 region has the DNA TGTGCCAGCAGTCCATTCAGGGGCACTGAAGCTTTCTTT. Residues: CASSPFRGTEAFF. V usage is TRBV28 and J usage is TRBJ1-1; perhaps TRBD1 as D (6 bases). Germline lookup yields CDR1 MDHEN and CDR2 SYDVKM. This CDR3 is built from 13 residues. V lost 5 bases and J lost 4, with 11 bases in between. The full variable domain, rest sourced from reference TRBV28 and TRBJ1-1, is DVKVTQSSRYLVKRTGEKVFLECVQDMDHENMFWYRQDPGLGLRLIYFSYDVKMKEKGDIPEGYSVSREKKERFSLILESASTNQTSMYLCASSPFRGTEAFFGQGTRLTVV.

The rearrangement links TRBV11-2 to TRBJ1-6; 8 bases agree with TRBD1. The CDR3 loop spans 15 amino acids. Germline V gene data show CDR1 as SGHAT and CDR2 as FQNNGV. V lost 5 bases and J lost 7; bases outside the gene matches: 7. DNA for the CDR3: TGTGCCAGCAGCCCAAGGGGACAGGAAAATTCACCCCTCCACTTT. Translating it yields CASSPRGQENSPLHF.

The chain employs TRBV4-3 and TRBJ2-2, with TRBD2 identical over 9 bases. This CDR3 is built from 17 residues. In germline, CDR1 is LGHNA, CDR2 YSLEER. After removal of 4 bases from V and 4 bases from J, the junction contained 10 bases not matched to a gene. CDR3 DNA: TGCGCCAGCAGCCTGGAAGCGGGAGGACCGTTCACCGGGGAGCTGTTTTTT. Protein: CASSLEAGGPFTGELFF.

The chain recombines TRBV9 with TRBJ2-5; either TRBD1 or TRBD2 may supply D (6 bases each). The germline CDR1 and CDR2 sequences are SGDLS and YYNGEE. Trimming stripped 2 bases from V and 5 bases from J, with 10 bases between. The CDR3 is 13 amino acids. The CDR3 DNA follows: TGTGCCAGCAGCGTCAGGAGGGGGGAGACCCAGTACTTC. As protein: CASSVRRGETQYF.

This chain connects TRBV28 to TRBJ2-1; 8 bases map to TRBD2. This CDR3 is built from 15 residues. Unmatched junction bases numbered 7, after V lost 7 bases and J lost 2 bases. Germline CDR1 MDHEN, CDR2 SYDVKM. CDR3 protein: CASKDRGRTYNEQFF. The CDR3 DNA follows: TGTGCCAGCAAGGATCGCGGGAGGACCTACAATGAGCAGTTCTTC.

V is TRBV7-6 and J is TRBJ2-1; D uncertain. V was cut by 3 bases and J by 6 bases, with 9 bases left in between. Germline values: CDR1 SGHVS, CDR2 FNYEAQ. The length of the CDR3 is 13 residues. The CDR3 region has the DNA TGTGCCAGCAGCTTGGCGGTAACCAATGAGCAGTTCTTC. Translated, it gives CASSLAVTNEQFF.

The V call is TRBV10-3, the J call TRBJ2-1; 13 nucleotides match TRBD2. The CDR3 runs to 16 residues. CDR1 ENHRY and CDR2 SYGVKD come from the germline V gene. Losses at the gene ends were 6 bases for V and 6 bases for J; bases not matched to a gene: 8. CDR3 DNA: TGTGCCATCAGAGATACTAGCGGGAGGGCAGGCAATGAGCAGTTCTTC. Its protein is CAIRDTSGRAGNEQFF.

This chain uses TRBV27 with TRBJ2-3; 7 nucleotides match TRBD2. The CDR3 is made up of 14 amino acids. Germline values: CDR1 MNHEY, CDR2 SMNVEV (reference sequence). The V and J ends lost 7 bases and 5 bases, in that order; junction bases with no gene match: 9. The DNA for the CDR3 is TGTGCCAGCAAAGCGGGACCATCTGGAGATACGCAGTATTTT. Its protein product is CASKAGPSGDTQYF.

This clone was detected many times. Other DNA sequences in the sample encode the same CDR3. V is TRBV6-6 and J is TRBJ1-2; 9 positions agree with TRBD1. Trimming at V came to 4 bases and at J to 7 bases, leaving 10 bases not matched to a gene. Per the germline V gene, CDR1 is MNHNY and CDR2 is SVGAGI (reference sequence). The CDR3 loop spans 15 amino acids. CDR3 sequence (DNA): TGTGCCAGCAGTTCCCCCGGGACAGGGTTGTTTGGCTACACCTTC. Amino acid sequence: CASSSPGTGLFGYTF.